These 30 T cell receptor beta chains were sequenced from one sample in a study of T-cell memory formation after mild COVID-19. TCRdb reprocessed the 5' RACE reads via MiXCR and lists one record per CDR3 protein. The profile shows approximately 190,000 distinct CDR3 sequences, about a sixth of them singletons. Specimen: PBMCs or a T cell subset sorted from them (not recorded which). The receptor source for this set is an adult woman who had mild COVID-19 (a few samples of this study predate the infection). Cell type and time point are not known.

In its sample, this clonotype was seen a few times. The chain recombines TRBV7-8 with TRBJ1-1; D gene unclear. The germline V gene encodes CDR1 SGHVS and CDR2 FQNEAQ. V shed 5 bases and J shed 1 base, with 20 bases lying between them. The CDR3 is 17 residues long. The CDR3 DNA reads TGTGCCAGCAGCCCCCATGTAGGGTTGAGGAAGAACACTGAAGCTTTCTTT. Its protein product is CASSPHVGLRKNTEAFF.

This clonotype was seen a handful of times. V and J are TRBV20-1 and TRBJ1-1; no clear D gene. The CDR3 is 14 residues long. The germline CDR1 and CDR2 sequences are DFQATT and SNEGSKA (reference sequence). V was trimmed by 2 bases and J by 0 bases, leaving 10 bases between them. For the CDR3, the DNA is TGCAGTGCTAGATTCGTGGGGATGAACACTGAAGCTTTCTTT. This sequence encodes CSARFVGMNTEAFF.

In this sample, this clonotype turned up a few times. The V call is TRBV4-1, the J call TRBJ2-2, with a possible D match to TRBD1 (6 bases). The germline V and J ends were trimmed by 6 bases and 1 base, with 6 bases remaining between them. CDR1 MGHRA and CDR2 YSYEKL come from the germline V gene. The CDR3 spans 13 residues. Here the CDR3 reads CASRDRNTGELFF. CDR3 nucleotide sequence: TGCGCCAGCAGGGACAGGAACACCGGGGAGCTGTTTTTT.

This clonotype was recorded a few times. The rearrangement joins TRBV5-1 to TRBJ1-1; 9 nucleotides align to TRBD1. This CDR3 contains 14 residues. The V segment lost 4 bases and the J segment 1 base; nucleotides outside the gene matches: 2. The germline gives CDR1 SGHRS, CDR2 YFSETQ. CDR3 bases: TGCGCCAGCAGCGAACAGGGGGCGAACACTGAAGCTTTCTTT. Encoded protein: CASSEQGANTEAFF.

The chain is built from TRBV11-2 and TRBJ1-1; 9 bases map to TRBD1. CDR1 and CDR2 (germline): SGHAT, FQNNGV. The CDR3 covers 13 residues. Trimming took 1 base from V and 8 from J; bases not matched to a gene: 2. The CDR3 nucleotides read TGTGCCAGCAGCTTAGTAGGGACAGGGGAAGCTTTCTTT. Residues: CASSLVGTGEAFF.

Only one count was recorded for this clonotype. The chain couples TRBV2 to TRBJ2-7; the match to TRBD2 covers 7 bases. This CDR3 contains 14 residues. Germline CDR1 and CDR2: SNHLY and FYNNEI. J gave up 2 bases and V 10 bases, and 11 bases lay outside the gene matches. This chain's CDR3 is CATKFGGTTYEQYF. Here the CDR3 DNA reads TGTGCCACCAAATTTGGGGGGACTACCTACGAGCAGTACTTC.

This clonotype occurred a few times. The chain couples TRBV5-1 to TRBJ2-2; weak D call: TRBD2 (6 bases). CDR1 and CDR2 (germline): SGHRS, YFSETQ. There are 15 residues in the CDR3. Trimming took 4 bases from V and 6 from J, leaving 16 bases between them. This CDR3 is CASSPGDRPPGELFF. The CDR3 DNA follows: TGCGCCAGCAGCCCGGGAGACCGTCCCCCCGGGGAGCTGTTTTTT. The variable domain in full, completed from reference TRBV5-1 and TRBJ2-2, reads KAGVTQTPRYLIKTRGQQVTLSCSPISGHRSVSWYQQTPGQGLQFLFEYFSETQRNKGNFPGRFSGRQFSNSRSEMNVSTLELGDSALYLCASSPGDRPPGELFFGEGSRLTVL.

This chain joins TRBV2 and TRBJ2-7; TRBD1 matches 7 bases. CDR3 length: 14 amino acids. With 7 bases clipped from V and 2 bases from J, the junction kept 8 bases outside the gene matches. CDR1 and CDR2 (germline): SNHLY, FYNNEI. The CDR3 sequence is CASTLTGRPYEQYF. In nucleotides, the CDR3 is TGTGCCAGCACCCTGACAGGGCGCCCCTACGAGCAGTACTTC.

In this sample, this clonotype turned up many times. The gene calls are TRBV6-5 and TRBJ1-5; TRBD1 matches 8 bases. CDR1 is MNHEY, CDR2 SVGAGI, per germline. The J segment lost 6 bases and the V segment lost 2 bases, leaving 3 bases of the junction unmatched. This CDR3 region has 14 residues. CDR3 sequence reads: CASSYGQGRQPQHF. The DNA of the CDR3 is TGTGCCAGCAGTTACGGACAGGGACGTCAGCCCCAGCATTTT.

This clonotype was observed a few times. The V call is TRBV12-3 or TRBV12-4, the J call TRBJ1-5, with D perhaps TRBD1 (6 bases). V lost 4 bases and J lost 4, with 17 bases in between. This CDR3 spans 16 amino acids. DNA for the CDR3: TGTGCCAGCAGTTCGCGACACAGGGCCGGAAATCAGCCCCAGCATTTT. This translates into CASSSRHRAGNQPQHF.

This clonotype was observed at least ten times. One junction end does not reproduce the germline sequence, and a read error may be involved. The chain employs TRBV7-7 and TRBJ2-5; D gene unclear. This CDR3 is 12 amino acids long. Germline loops: CDR1 SSHAT, CDR2 FNYEAQ (reference sequence). The CDR3: CASSPSGETQYF. Written as DNA, the CDR3 is TGTGCTAGCAGCCCCTCTGGGGAGACCCAGTACTTC.

This clonotype was seen ten or more times. The V call is TRBV15, the J call TRBJ2-1, with D perhaps TRBD2 (6 bases). This CDR3 contains 14 residues. The germline V gene encodes CDR1 LNHNV and CDR2 YYDKDF (reference sequence). The germline V and J ends were trimmed by 5 bases and 5 bases, with 13 bases remaining between them. CDR3: CATSWRVGDNEQFF. In DNA, the CDR3 is TGTGCCACCAGCTGGAGGGTCGGAGACAATGAGCAGTTCTTC. The full variable domain, with the rest looked up from reference TRBV15 and TRBJ2-1, is DAMVIQNPRYQVTQFGKPVTLSCSQTLNHNVMYWYQQKSSQAPKLLFHYYDKDFNNEADTPDNFQSRRPNTSFCFLDIRSPGLGDTAMYLCATSWRVGDNEQFFGPGTRLTVL.

This clonotype came up a few times. The rearrangement uses TRBV30 and TRBJ1-5; D gene ambiguous. Trimming shortened V by 3 bases and J by 6 bases, and 12 bases separated the two germline ends. This CDR3 spans 13 amino acids. Germline CDR1 GTSNPN, CDR2 SVGIG (reference sequence). The CDR3 is CAWSGQEGQPQHF. In nucleotides, the CDR3 is TGTGCCTGGAGCGGGCAAGAGGGTCAGCCCCAGCATTTT.

In this sample, this clonotype turned up many times. This chain connects TRBV11-1 to TRBJ2-1; possibly TRBD2 for D (6 bases). CDR3 length equals 16 residues. V lost 4 bases, J lost 8 bases, and 21 bases lay in between. CDR1 and CDR2 from the germline V gene are SGHAT and FQDESV (reference sequence). DNA for the CDR3: TGTGCCAGCAGCTCCGCGGGGAGAGGTGGTCTATATGAGCAGTTCTTC. Translation: CASSSAGRGGLYEQFF. The full variable domain, its missing parts supplied by reference TRBV11-1 and TRBJ2-1, is EAEVAQSPRYKITEKSQAVAFWCDPISGHATLYWYRQILGQGPELLVQFQDESVVDDSQLPKDRFSAERLKGVDSTLKIQPAELGDSAMYLCASSSAGRGGLYEQFFGPGTRLTVL.

The rearrangement links TRBV6-6 to TRBJ2-6; D call uncertain. The V and J ends lost 5 bases and 0 bases respectively, with 14 bases between them. The CDR3 has 17 residues. In germline, CDR1 is MNHNY, CDR2 SVGAGI (reference sequence). The CDR3 DNA reads TGTGCCAGCAGTCACCGGGCCAGTCTCTCTGGGGCCAACGTCCTGACTTTC. Translation gives CASSHRASLSGANVLTF.

V is TRBV24-1 and J is TRBJ1-1; maybe TRBD1 (5 bases). CDR3 size: 15 residues. Per germline, CDR1 KGHDR and CDR2 SFDVKD. Trimming took off 5 bases at V and 7 bases at J, with 19 bases between the two ends. The CDR3 DNA is TGTGCCACCAGTGGGGGGGGGACTGCAGAAAATGAAGCTTTCTTT. Translating gives CATSGGGTAENEAFF.

This clonotype has at least ten counts. This rearrangement joins TRBV15 to TRBJ1-2; D gene uncertain. The CDR3 sequence is 13 residues long. With 0 bases removed from V and 7 bases from J, the gap between germline ends came to 9 bases. CDR1 and CDR2 from the germline V gene are LNHNV and YYDKDF (reference sequence). CDR3 sequence reads: CATSRDHYGGYTF. The CDR3 DNA is TGTGCCACCAGCAGAGATCATTACGGTGGCTACACCTTC.

This clonotype was counted a single time. The chain recombines TRBV7-9 with TRBJ1-5, with D tentatively TRBD1 (6 bases). With 5 bases removed from V and 5 bases from J, the gap between germline ends came to 13 bases. The CDR3 runs 14 residues. CDR1 and CDR2 from the germline V gene are SEHNR and FQNEAQ (reference sequence). The CDR3 DNA sequence: TGTGCCAGCAGCCCCACGGGGGCAGATCAGCCCCAGCATTTT. It specifies CASSPTGADQPQHF. The entire variable domain, with the rest obtained from reference TRBV7-9 and TRBJ1-5, is as follows: DTGVSQNPRHKITKRGQNVTFRCDPISEHNRLYWYRQTLGQGPEFLTYFQNEAQLEKSRLLSDRFSAERPKGSFSTLEIQRTEQGDSAMYLCASSPTGADQPQHFGDGTRLSIL.

This chain links TRBV4-1 with TRBJ1-2; TRBD1 aligns across 7 bases. The CDR3 is 15 amino acids. Germline V lookup: CDR1 MGHRA, CDR2 YSYEKL. Unmatched junction bases numbered 7, after V lost 0 bases and J lost 6 bases. In nucleotides, the CDR3 is TGCGCCAGCAGCCAAGATGGACAGGCTGAGAATGGCTACACCTTC. Protein sequence: CASSQDGQAENGYTF.

V gene TRBV2 combines with J gene TRBJ2-2; 8 nucleotides agree with TRBD1. Germline-derived CDR1 and CDR2 are SNHLY and FYNNEI. The CDR3 is 13 amino acids. J gave up 5 bases and V 6 bases, and 2 bases lay outside the gene matches. This chain's CDR3 is CASRGQVTGELFF. In nucleotides, the CDR3 is TGTGCCAGCAGGGGACAGGTGACCGGGGAGCTGTTTTTT.

The chain links TRBV5-1 to TRBJ2-5; D perhaps matches TRBD2 (7 bases). This CDR3 comprises 15 residues. The V gene lost 7 bases and the J gene lost 2 bases, with 18 bases spanning the gap. Germline-derived CDR1 and CDR2 are SGHRS and YFSETQ. DNA of the CDR3: TGCGCCAGCTGGGGGGGCGGTCCCCTTCAAGAGACCCAGTACTTC. It codes for CASWGGGPLQETQYF.

This clonotype was seen many times. The genes are TRBV5-1 and TRBJ2-1; D gene uncertain. Trimming pared 0 bases from V and 12 bases from J, leaving 10 bases between. Germline V gene data show CDR1 as SGHRS and CDR2 as YFSETQ. The CDR3 length is 12 residues. The DNA of the CDR3 is TGCGCCAGCAGCTTGGAGGGCCCAAGGCAGTTCTTC. Amino acids: CASSLEGPRQFF.

This clonotype turned up a few times. This sequence joins TRBV20-1 and TRBJ2-7; 10 nucleotides match TRBD2. CDR1 is DFQATT, CDR2 SNEGSKA, per germline (reference sequence). CDR3 length: 14 residues. The V segment lost 3 bases and the J segment 10 bases; nucleotides outside the gene matches: 12. This chain's CDR3 is CSASQDSAGGLQYF. CDR3 DNA: TGCAGTGCTAGCCAGGACTCAGCGGGAGGGTTACAGTACTTC.

This clonotype was seen ten or more times. Germline and junction disagree at one end, which may indicate a read error. This sequence joins TRBV7-9 and TRBJ2-5, with D unclear. The CDR3 extends over 11 amino acids. Germline V gene sequence: CDR1 SEHNR, CDR2 FQNEAQ (reference sequence). The DNA for the CDR3 is TGCGCCAGCAGCTTCCAAGAGACCCAGTACTTC. Translating gives CASSFQETQYF.

The chain combines TRBV4-1 with TRBJ2-2, with no clear D. The CDR3 loop spans 15 amino acids. V lost 4 bases to trimming and J lost 3 bases, with 12 bases between them. Germline values: CDR1 MGHRA, CDR2 YSYEKL. CDR3 in amino acids: CASSRSERDTGELFF. The CDR3 DNA reads as TGCGCCAGCAGCCGATCTGAGCGCGACACCGGGGAGCTGTTTTTT.

In its sample, this clonotype was seen a few times. This chain connects TRBV3-1 to TRBJ1-1, with TRBD1 identical over 9 bases. V was clipped by 3 bases and J by 6 bases; unmatched bases: 8. Germline V gives CDR1 LGHDT, CDR2 YNNKEL (reference sequence). The CDR3 consists of 15 residues. In DNA form, the CDR3 reads TGTGCCAGCAGCCACAGGAGACAGGGGGTGGCTGAAGCTTTCTTT. Protein: CASSHRRQGVAEAFF.

This clonotype occurred a few times. The chain recombines TRBV7-3 with TRBJ2-5, with TRBD1 matching 8 bases. The CDR3 is 15 residues long. In germline, CDR1 is SGHTA, CDR2 FQGTGA. Trimming removed 4 bases from V and 4 bases from J; junction bases left unmatched: 8. The CDR3 region is CASSSLGQGSETQYF. In DNA, the CDR3 is TGTGCCAGCAGCTCCCTAGGACAGGGATCAGAGACCCAGTACTTC.

The V and J genes are TRBV12-3 or TRBV12-4 and TRBJ1-1; 7 bases map to TRBD1. Trimming cost V 6 bases and J 2 bases; bases outside gene matches: 6. CDR3 length equals 14 residues. Written as DNA, the CDR3 is TGTGCCAGCAGCTGGGACAGAAGCAACACTGAAGCTTTCTTT. Its protein product is CASSWDRSNTEAFF.

This clonotype was observed a handful of times. The genes are TRBV5-1 and TRBJ2-1; 10 nucleotides align to TRBD2. J lost 5 bases, V lost 4 bases, and 6 bases had no gene match. Germline CDR1 SGHRS, CDR2 YFSETQ. This CDR3 has 15 amino acids. The CDR3 sequence is CASSPGLAENNEQFF. The CDR3 nucleotides are TGCGCCAGCAGCCCTGGACTAGCGGAGAACAATGAGCAGTTCTTC.

This clonotype was recorded a few times. This chain joins TRBV5-1 and TRBJ2-6, with 9 bases fitting TRBD1. This CDR3 region has 17 residues. Unmatched junction bases numbered 4, after V lost 3 bases and J lost 0 bases. Germline V gives CDR1 SGHRS, CDR2 YFSETQ. The CDR3 region is CASSWTTGGSGANVLTF. As DNA, the CDR3 is TGCGCCAGCAGCTGGACGACAGGGGGCTCTGGGGCCAACGTCCTGACTTTC.